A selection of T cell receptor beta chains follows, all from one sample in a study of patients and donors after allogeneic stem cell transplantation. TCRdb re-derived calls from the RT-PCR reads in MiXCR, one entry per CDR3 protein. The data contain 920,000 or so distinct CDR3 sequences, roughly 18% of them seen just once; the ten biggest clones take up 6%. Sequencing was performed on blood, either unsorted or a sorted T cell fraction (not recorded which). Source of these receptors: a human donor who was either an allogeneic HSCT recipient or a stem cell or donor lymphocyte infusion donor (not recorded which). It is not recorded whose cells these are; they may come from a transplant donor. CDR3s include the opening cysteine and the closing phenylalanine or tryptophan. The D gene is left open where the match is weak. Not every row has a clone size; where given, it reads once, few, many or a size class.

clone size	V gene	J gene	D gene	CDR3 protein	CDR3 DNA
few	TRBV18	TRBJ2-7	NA	CASSPRDTISYEQYF	TGTGCCAGCTCACCAAGGGACACAATCTCCTACGAGCAGTACTTC
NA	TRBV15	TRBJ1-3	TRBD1	CATSRYETGGSGNTIYF	TGTGCCACCAGCAGATACGAAACAGGGGGAAGCGGAAACACCATATATTTT
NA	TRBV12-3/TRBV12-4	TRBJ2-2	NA	CASRPGGGPGAGELFF	TGTGCCAGCCGGCCTGGCGGGGGCCCCGGGGCCGGGGAGCTGTTTTTT
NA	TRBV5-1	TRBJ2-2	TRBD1	CASSLGVTGDTGELFF	TGCGCCAGCAGCTTGGGAGTGACAGGGGACACCGGGGAGCTGTTTTTT
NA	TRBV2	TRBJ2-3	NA	CASSEKNRRTDTQYF	TGTGCCAGCAGTGAGAAAAACAGGCGCACAGATACGCAGTATTTT
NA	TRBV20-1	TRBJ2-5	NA	CSARPAGTLGETQYF	TGCAGTGCTAGGCCCGCAGGGACCCTTGGGGAGACCCAGTACTTC
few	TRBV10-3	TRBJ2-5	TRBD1	CAISESRGTGYETQYF	TGTGCCATCAGTGAGTCGAGAGGGACAGGGTACGAGACCCAGTACTTC
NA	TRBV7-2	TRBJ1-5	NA	CASSLPGSGQPQHF	TGTGCCAGCAGCTTACCTGGCTCGGGGCAGCCCCAGCATTTT
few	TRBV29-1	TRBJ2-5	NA	CSVRPGRETQYF	TGCAGCGTGAGGCCAGGGAGAGAGACCCAGTACTTC
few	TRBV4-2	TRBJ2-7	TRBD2	CASSHQTTGLAGGLSSYEQYF	TGTGCCAGCAGCCATCAAACTACGGGACTAGCGGGAGGCCTCAGCTCCTACGAGCAGTACTTC
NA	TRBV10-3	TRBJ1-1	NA	CAIRGANGNTEAFF	TGTGCCATCCGAGGGGCTAATGGGAACACTGAAGCTTTCTTT
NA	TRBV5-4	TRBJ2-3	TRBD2	CASSALAGWSDTQYF	TGTGCCAGCAGCGCATTAGCGGGATGGTCAGATACGCAGTATTTT
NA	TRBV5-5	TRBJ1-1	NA	CASSSPAGNLNTEAFF	TGTGCCAGCAGCTCCCCTGCGGGCAACTTGAACACTGAAGCTTTCTTT
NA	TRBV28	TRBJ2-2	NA	CASQWGSTGELFF	TGTGCCAGCCAGTGGGGGTCCACCGGGGAGCTGTTTTTT
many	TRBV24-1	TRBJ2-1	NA	CATSDFAKQGDEQFF	TGTGCCACCAGTGATTTTGCAAAACAGGGCGACGAGCAGTTCTTC
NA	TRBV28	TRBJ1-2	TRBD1	CASSSGQGINYGYTF	TGTGCCAGCAGTTCGGGACAGGGTATTAACTATGGCTACACCTTC
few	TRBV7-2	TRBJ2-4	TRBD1	CASSLPGTGGNIQYF	TGTGCCAGCAGTCTCCCCGGGACAGGTGGGAACATTCAGTACTTC
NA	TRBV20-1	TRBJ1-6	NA	CSAKRTAPPHSPLHF	TGCAGTGCCAAACGGACAGCCCCACCCCATTCACCCCTCCACTTT
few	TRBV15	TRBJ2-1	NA	CATSRPSLGYNEQFF	TGTGCCACCAGCAGACCCTCGCTGGGGTACAATGAGCAGTTCTTC
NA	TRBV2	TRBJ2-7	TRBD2	CASSEASGHYEQYF	TGTGCCAGCAGTGAGGCTAGCGGGCACTACGAGCAGTACTTC
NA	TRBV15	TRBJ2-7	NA	CATSSPPTYEQYF	TGTGCCACCAGCAGCCCCCCAACCTACGAGCAGTACTTC
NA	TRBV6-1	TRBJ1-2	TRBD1	CASKRNRGDGYTF	TGTGCCAGCAAGAGAAACAGGGGAGATGGCTACACCTTC
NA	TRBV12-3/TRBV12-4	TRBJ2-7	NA	CAISGGGSPTYEQYF	TGTGCCATTTCAGGGGGCGGGAGTCCTACCTACGAGCAGTACTTC
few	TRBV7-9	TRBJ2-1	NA	CASSTGSLARGGEQFF	TGTGCCAGCAGCACTGGGTCTTTGGCTCGGGGCGGTGAGCAGTTCTTC
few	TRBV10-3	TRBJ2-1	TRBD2	CATGGLAGDYNEQFF	TGTGCCACCGGGGGGCTAGCGGGAGACTACAATGAGCAGTTCTTC
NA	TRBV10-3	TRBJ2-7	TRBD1	CAITRTGELYEQYF	TGTGCCATCACCCGGACAGGAGAGCTCTACGAGCAGTACTTC
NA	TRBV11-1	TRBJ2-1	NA	CASSLRGLEGLATNEQFF	TGTGCCAGCAGCTTAAGAGGACTGGAGGGCTTGGCTACCAATGAGCAGTTCTTC
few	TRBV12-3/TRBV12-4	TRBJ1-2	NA	CASSPGGTKTRGYTF	TGTGCCAGCAGTCCTGGAGGGACAAAGACCCGAGGCTACACCTTC
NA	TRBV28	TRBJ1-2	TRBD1	CASSLAGQGPYGYTF	TGTGCCAGCAGTTTAGCAGGACAGGGGCCCTATGGCTACACCTTC
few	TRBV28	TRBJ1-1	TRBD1	CASSHQGARENTEAFF	TGTGCCAGCAGCCATCAGGGGGCGAGGGAGAACACTGAAGCTTTCTTT
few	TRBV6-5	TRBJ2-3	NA	CASSSPWSSGGTDTQYF	TGTGCCAGCAGTTCCCCTTGGAGTAGCGGAGGCACAGATACGCAGTATTTT
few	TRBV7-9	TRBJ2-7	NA	CASSGRGWVQYF	TGTGCCAGCAGCGGTAGGGGCTGGGTGCAGTACTTC
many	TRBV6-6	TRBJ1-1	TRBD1	CASSSQGAEAFF	TGTGCCAGCAGCAGCCAGGGGGCTGAAGCTTTCTTT
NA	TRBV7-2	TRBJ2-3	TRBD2	CASSLVPSGSGTDTQYF	TGTGCCAGCAGCTTAGTGCCTAGCGGGTCTGGCACAGATACGCAGTATTTT
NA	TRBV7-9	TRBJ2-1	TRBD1	CASSQLGDRQGLDEQFF	TGTGCCAGCAGTCAACTAGGGGATAGACAGGGATTGGATGAGCAGTTCTTC
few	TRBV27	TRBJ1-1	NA	CASNPSADTEAFF	TGTGCCAGCAATCCCTCGGCGGACACTGAAGCTTTCTTT
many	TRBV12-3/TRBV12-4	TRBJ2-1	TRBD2	CASSFVAGNPYNEQFF	TGTGCCAGCAGTTTCGTAGCGGGAAACCCCTACAATGAGCAGTTCTTC
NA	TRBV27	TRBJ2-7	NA	CASSLSGPQAYEQYF	TGTGCCAGCAGTTTATCGGGGCCCCAAGCCTACGAGCAGTACTTC
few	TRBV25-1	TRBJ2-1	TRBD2	CASSPAAGENEQFF	TGTGCCAGCAGTCCCGCGGCGGGGGAGAATGAGCAGTTCTTC
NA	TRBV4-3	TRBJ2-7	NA	CASSQLSADSYEQYF	TGCGCCAGCAGCCAATTGTCCGCGGACTCCTACGAGCAGTACTTC
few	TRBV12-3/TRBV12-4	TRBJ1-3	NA	CASSLEALSGNTIYF	TGTGCCAGCAGTTTGGAGGCCCTCTCTGGAAACACCATATATTTT